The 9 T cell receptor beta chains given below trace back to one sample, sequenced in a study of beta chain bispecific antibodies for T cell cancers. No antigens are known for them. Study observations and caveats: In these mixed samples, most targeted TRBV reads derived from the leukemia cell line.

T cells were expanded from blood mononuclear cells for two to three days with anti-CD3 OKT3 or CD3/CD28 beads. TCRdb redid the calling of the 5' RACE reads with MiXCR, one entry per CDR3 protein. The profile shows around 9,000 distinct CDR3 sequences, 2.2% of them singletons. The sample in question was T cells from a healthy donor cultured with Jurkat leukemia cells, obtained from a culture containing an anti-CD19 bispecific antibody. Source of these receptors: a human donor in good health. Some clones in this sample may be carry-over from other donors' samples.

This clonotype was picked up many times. The CDR3 here is CSASNAGYTF. In DNA, the CDR3 is TGCAGTGCTTCCAATGCGGGCTACACCTTC. The chain couples TRBV20-1 to TRBJ1-2, with D unresolved. CDR3 length: 10 amino acids. The V and J ends lost 5 bases and 8 bases respectively, with 9 bases between them. Germline V lookup: CDR1 DFQATT, CDR2 SNEGSKA (reference sequence).

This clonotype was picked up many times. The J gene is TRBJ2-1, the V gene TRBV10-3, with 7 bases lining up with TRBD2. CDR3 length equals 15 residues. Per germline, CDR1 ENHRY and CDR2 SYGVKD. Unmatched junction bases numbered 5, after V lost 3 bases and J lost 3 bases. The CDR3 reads CAISDPTSLYNEQFF. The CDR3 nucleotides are TGTGCCATCAGTGACCCGACTAGCCTCTACAATGAGCAGTTCTTC.

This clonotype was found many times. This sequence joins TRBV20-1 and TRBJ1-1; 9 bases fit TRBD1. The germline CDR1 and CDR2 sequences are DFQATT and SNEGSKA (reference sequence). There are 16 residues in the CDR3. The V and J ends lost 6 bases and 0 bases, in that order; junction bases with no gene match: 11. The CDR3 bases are TGCAGTGCCCCGAAGGGGGACAGGGAAATGAACACTGAAGCTTTCTTT. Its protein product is CSAPKGDREMNTEAFF.

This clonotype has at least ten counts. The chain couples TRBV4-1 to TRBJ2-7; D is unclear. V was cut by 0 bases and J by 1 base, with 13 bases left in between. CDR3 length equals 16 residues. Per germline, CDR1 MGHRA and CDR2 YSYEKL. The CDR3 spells CASSQDLTILSYEQYF. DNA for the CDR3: TGCGCCAGCAGCCAAGATCTAACTATCCTTTCCTACGAGCAGTACTTC.

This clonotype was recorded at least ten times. The CDR3 nucleotides read TGCAGTGCCAGACCCGCGTCCTCCTACGAGCAGTACTTC. Its translation is CSARPASSYEQYF. The chain employs TRBV20-1 and TRBJ2-7; the D is unclear. This CDR3 has 13 residues. CDR1 and CDR2 (germline): DFQATT, SNEGSKA (reference sequence). Trimming cost V 6 bases and J 0 bases, with 12 bases left between them.

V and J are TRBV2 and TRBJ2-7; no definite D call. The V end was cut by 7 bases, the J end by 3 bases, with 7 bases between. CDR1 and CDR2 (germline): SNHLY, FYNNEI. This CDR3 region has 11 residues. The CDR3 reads CASTDGYEQYF. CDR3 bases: TGTGCCAGCACCGACGGCTACGAGCAGTACTTC.

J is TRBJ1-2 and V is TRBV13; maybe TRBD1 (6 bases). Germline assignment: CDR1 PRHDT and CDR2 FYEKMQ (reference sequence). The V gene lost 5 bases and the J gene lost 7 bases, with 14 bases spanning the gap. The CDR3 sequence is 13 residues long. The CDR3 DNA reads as TGTGCCAGCAGCCCAACAGGGAGTGGTGGCTACACCTTC. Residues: CASSPTGSGGYTF. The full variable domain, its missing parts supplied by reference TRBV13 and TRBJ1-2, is AAGVIQSPRHLIKEKRETATLKCYPIPRHDTVYWYQQGPGQDPQFLISFYEKMQSDKGSIPDRFSAQQFSDYHSELNMSSLELGDSALYFCASSPTGSGGYTFGSGTRLTVV.

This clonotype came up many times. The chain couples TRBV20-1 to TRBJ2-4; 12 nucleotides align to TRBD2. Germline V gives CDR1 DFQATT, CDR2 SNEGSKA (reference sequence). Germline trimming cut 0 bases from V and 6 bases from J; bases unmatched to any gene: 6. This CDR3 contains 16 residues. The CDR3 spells CSARESSGGAGNIQYF. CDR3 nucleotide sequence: TGCAGTGCTAGAGAATCTAGCGGGGGGGCCGGAAACATTCAGTACTTC.

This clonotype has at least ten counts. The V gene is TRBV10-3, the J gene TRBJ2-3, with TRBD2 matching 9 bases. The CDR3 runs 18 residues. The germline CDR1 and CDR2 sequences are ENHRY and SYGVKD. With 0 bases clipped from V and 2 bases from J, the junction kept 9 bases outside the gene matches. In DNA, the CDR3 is TGTGCCATCAGTGAGTCGCCCCGAGTAGCGGGGGCCACAGATACGCAGTATTTT. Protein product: CAISESPRVAGATDTQYF.